These 10 T cell receptor beta chains were sequenced from one sample in a study of identical twins. From the 5' RACE reads, TCRdb called clonotypes with MiXCR, one entry per CDR3 protein. The sample consists of fewer than 250,000 distinct CDR3 sequences, roughly a tenth of them appearing once. Material: memory (CD45RO+) T cells sorted from blood. All receptors derive from a woman younger than 35 in good health.

This clonotype was counted only a few times. CDR3 amino acids: CASSSRGGTGGDTQYF. The CDR3 nucleotides read TGTGCCAGCAGCTCCCGGGGCGGGACCGGTGGCGATACGCAGTATTTT. The genes are TRBV7-8 and TRBJ2-3; D is possibly TRBD2 (6 bases). Germline V gene data show CDR1 as SGHVS and CDR2 as FQNEAQ. This CDR3 is built from 16 residues. Between the trimmed V and J ends, which lost 4 bases and 6 bases, there was a span of 20 bases.

This clonotype appeared a few times. The CDR3 sequence: CASSLDFRQAGELFF. The CDR3 DNA is TGTGCCAGCAGCTTAGACTTTCGACAGGCCGGGGAGCTGTTTTTT. The chain couples TRBV7-6 to TRBJ2-2, with TRBD1 as a possible D gene (6 bases). Germline V gene sequence: CDR1 SGHVS, CDR2 FNYEAQ. The CDR3 is 15 amino acids. The V end was cut by 1 base, the J end by 6 bases, with 12 bases between. The full variable domain, its missing parts supplied by reference TRBV7-6 and TRBJ2-2, is GAGVSQSPRYKVTKRGQDVALRCDPISGHVSLYWYRQALGQGPEFLTYFNYEAQQDKSGLPNDRFSAERPEGSISTLTIQRTEQRDSAMYRCASSLDFRQAGELFFGEGSRLTVL.

CDR3 amino acids: CASSAYRELRAADTQYF. The DNA for the CDR3 is TGCGCCAGCAGCGCCTATAGGGAGCTGAGGGCAGCAGATACGCAGTATTTT. This chain joins TRBV5-1 and TRBJ2-3, with TRBD2 as a possible D gene (5 bases). Trimming pared 4 bases from V and 4 bases from J, leaving 22 bases between. Per germline, CDR1 SGHRS and CDR2 YFSETQ. The length of the CDR3 is 17 residues.

This clonotype was counted a few times. The genes are TRBV12-3 or TRBV12-4 and TRBJ1-4, with a tentative D call TRBD1 (5 bases). This CDR3 has 15 residues. Trimming pared 4 bases from V and 8 bases from J, leaving 17 bases between. CDR3 DNA sequence: TGTGCCAGCAGTTCTGACAGCACAGGTGGGGAAAAACTGTTTTTT. Protein sequence: CASSSDSTGGEKLFF.

In this sample, this clonotype turned up many times. The rearrangement joins TRBV25-1 to TRBJ2-1; 7 bases are a match to TRBD2. This CDR3 comprises 15 residues. Losses at the gene ends were 7 bases for V and 3 bases for J; bases not matched to a gene: 9. Germline CDR1 reads MGHDK; CDR2 reads SYGVNS. The CDR3 region is CASIPGGGVYNEQFF. The CDR3, as DNA: TGTGCCAGCATTCCTGGGGGAGGGGTCTACAATGAGCAGTTCTTC.

This clonotype appeared a few times. The chain combines TRBV4-3 with TRBJ1-6, with 8 bases lining up with TRBD1. Germline-derived CDR1 and CDR2 are LGHNA and YSLEER. The CDR3 has 18 residues. The J segment lost 6 bases and the V segment lost 0 bases, leaving 10 bases of the junction unmatched. The CDR3 DNA reads TGCGCCAGCAGCCAAGAAATCTCCCGGACAGGGAGTAATTCACCCCTCCACTTT. This codes for CASSQEISRTGSNSPLHF.

The V and J genes are TRBV3-1 and TRBJ1-1, with a tentative D call TRBD1 (5 bases). The CDR3 runs to 15 residues. Germline CDR1 and CDR2: LGHDT and YNNKEL (reference sequence). V lost 0 bases and J 5 bases, leaving 13 bases between the germline ends. The CDR3 DNA reads TGTGCCAGCAGCCAAGATCCCGCAGGGAGAACTGAAGCTTTCTTT. It yields the protein CASSQDPAGRTEAFF.

In its sample, this clonotype was seen a few times. The V and J genes are TRBV12-3 or TRBV12-4 and TRBJ2-1, with 14 bases matching TRBD2. This CDR3 spans 15 amino acids. V shed 7 bases, J shed 10 bases, and the junction held 9 bases outside the gene matches. The CDR3 coding sequence is TGTGCCAGCAAGGATGGACTAGCGGGGGGTTGGGAGCAGTTCTTC. Its protein product is CASKDGLAGGWEQFF.

The chain links TRBV3-1 to TRBJ1-3; D unresolved. The germline V and J ends were trimmed by 8 bases and 4 bases, with 9 bases remaining between them. The CDR3 is 12 residues long. CDR1 and CDR2 from the germline V gene are LGHDT and YNNKEL (reference sequence). The CDR3, as DNA: TGTGCCAGCTCTTCGCAGGGAAACACCATATATTTT. It is translated as CASSSQGNTIYF.

This clonotype was detected only a few times. The chain carries TRBV7-6 and TRBJ2-3; 10 bases align to TRBD2. J gave up 5 bases and V 5 bases, and 13 bases lay outside the gene matches. CDR3 size: 17 residues. Germline V lookup: CDR1 SGHVS, CDR2 FNYEAQ. This chain's CDR3 is CASSPLSERGGEDTQYF. For the CDR3, the DNA is TGTGCCAGCAGCCCCCTCTCGGAGCGGGGGGGCGAAGATACGCAGTATTTT.